Listed below are T cell receptor beta chains from one sample, sequenced in a study of shared clonotypes between healthy human individuals. Libraries were prepared by immunoSEQ multiplex PCR; TCRdb keeps only in-frame clonotypes and omits some of them. Of roughly 2.5 million clones listed, around nine tenths were seen once; the top ten hold 0.11% to 0.15%. The sample taken for sequencing was naive CD4+ T cells sorted from blood. These receptors were obtained from a young man in good health. The CDR3 runs from the conserved cysteine through the conserved F or W. A D gene is named only where the DNA matches it firmly. Size tells how often a clone was seen (once, few, many) or the class of an expanded clone, and some rows leave it out.

j_call	clone_size	v_call	d_call	cdr3_nt	cdr3_aa
TRBJ1-6	-	TRBV11-2	-	TGTGCCAGCAGCAACGGACAGTCTATTTCACCCCTCCACTTT	CASSNGQSISPLHF
TRBJ2-5	-	TRBV28	TRBD2	TGTGCCAGCAGGGAAAATAGCGGGGGGTTGGAGACCCAGTACTTC	CASRENSGGLETQYF
TRBJ2-7	-	TRBV10-3	-	TGTGCCATCAAGGACACTTCTACCCCCTACGAGCAGTACTTC	CAIKDTSTPYEQYF
TRBJ1-6	-	TRBV5-4	-	TGTGCCAGCAGCTTGGTAGGGGAAAATTCACCCCTCCACTTT	CASSLVGENSPLHF
TRBJ2-7	-	TRBV19	TRBD2	TGTGCCAGTAGTATAATGGCGGGAGGGGTCTACGAGCAGTACTTC	CASSIMAGGVYEQYF
TRBJ2-2	-	TRBV5-1	TRBD1	TGCGCCAGCAGCCTCCGGACAGGGTCGGCCACCGGGGAGCTGTTTTTT	CASSLRTGSATGELFF
TRBJ1-1	-	TRBV5-1	-	TGCGCCAGCAGCCTCGGTTGGGGGAACACTGAAGCTTTCTTT	CASSLGWGNTEAFF
TRBJ2-3	-	TRBV18	-	TGTGCCAGCTCACCAAGCAACACAGATACGCAGTATTTT	CASSPSNTDTQYF
TRBJ2-3	-	TRBV7-2	-	TGTGCCAGCAGCTGGTGGACTATGACGCAGTATTTT	CASSWWTMTQYF
TRBJ2-7	-	TRBV27	-	TGTGCCAGCAGTTTATCCTCAGGGCTGAACTACGAGCAGTACTTC	CASSLSSGLNYEQYF
TRBJ1-2	-	TRBV19	-	TGTGCCAGTAGTATAGGACAGTACTACTATGGCTACACCTTC	CASSIGQYYYGYTF
TRBJ1-4	-	TRBV29-1	-	TGCAGCGTTGAGGTAGCTCGGGGAACTAATGAAAAACTGTTTTTT	CSVEVARGTNEKLFF
TRBJ2-1	-	TRBV18	-	TGTGCCAGCTCACCAATAAGCACTCCCACCTACAATGAGCAGTTCTTC	CASSPISTPTYNEQFF
TRBJ2-2	-	TRBV27	-	TGTGCCAGCAGTTTACGGCGGGGCTCGACAGCGAACACCGGGGAGCTGTTTTTT	CASSLRRGSTANTGELFF
TRBJ1-5	-	TRBV2	-	TGTGCCAGCAGTCTGGGGGCCTCCAATCAGCCCCAGCATTTT	CASSLGASNQPQHF
TRBJ2-5	-	TRBV2	TRBD2	TGTGCCAGCAGTCCCGAAGCGGGGGCGGGGGAGACCCAGTACTTC	CASSPEAGAGETQYF
TRBJ1-3	once	TRBV7-2	-	TGTGCCAGCAGCTTAGCTGAAGTAGGGGGAAACACCATATATTTT	CASSLAEVGGNTIYF
TRBJ2-5	-	TRBV10-3	-	TGTGCCATCAGTCCCGGGAAACAAGAGACCCAGTACTTC	CAISPGKQETQYF
TRBJ1-5	-	TRBV19	-	TGTGCCAGTAGTTGGCCCAGCCAGCCCCAGCATTTT	CASSWPSQPQHF
TRBJ2-7	-	TRBV30	TRBD2	TGTGCCTCGACTAGCGGTGCCTACGAGCAGTACTTC	CASTSGAYEQYF
TRBJ2-3	-	TRBV7-6	TRBD2	TGTGCCAGCAGCTTAGCCCGACTAGCGGCAGATACGCAGTATTTT	CASSLARLAADTQYF
TRBJ1-6	-	TRBV28	-	TGTGCCACGAACGAGGAAAATTCACCCCTCCACTTT	CATNEENSPLHF
TRBJ2-1	-	TRBV10-3	-	TGTGCCATCAGTGAGTCGGCTAATGAGCAGTTCTTC	CAISESANEQFF
TRBJ1-5	-	TRBV2	-	TGTGCCAGCAGTGACACAAGTAGCAATCAGCCCCAGCATTTT	CASSDTSSNQPQHF
TRBJ1-2	-	TRBV10-3	-	TGTGCCATCAGCGGCCCTAACTATGGCTACACCTTC	CAISGPNYGYTF
TRBJ1-1	-	TRBV28	TRBD1	TGTGCCAGCAGTTTAGCCGGAGGACAGGGAAACACTGAAGCTTTCTTT	CASSLAGGQGNTEAFF
TRBJ1-1	-	TRBV18	-	TGTGCCAGCTTTATGGCAGGGGCAAGCACTGAAGCTTTCTTT	CASFMAGASTEAFF
TRBJ2-7	once	TRBV6-5	-	TGTGCCAGCAGTTACCCTGGGACTTACGAGCAGTACTTC	CASSYPGTYEQYF
TRBJ2-1	-	TRBV30	TRBD1	TGTGCCTGGAGAGGCTCTGGGACAGTCAGTGAGCAGTTCTTC	CAWRGSGTVSEQFF
TRBJ1-6	-	TRBV11-2	TRBD1	TGTGCCAGCAGCTACCGACTACCGAGACAGGGTAGTTCACCCCTCCACTTT	CASSYRLPRQGSSPLHF
TRBJ2-7	-	TRBV6-1	TRBD1	TGTGCCAGCGGGAGACAGGGGGCGGGGGAGCAGTACTTC	CASGRQGAGEQYF
TRBJ1-5	-	TRBV27	-	TGTGCCAGCAGTTTGGGACCCCATCAGCCCCAGCATTTT	CASSLGPHQPQHF
TRBJ2-5	-	TRBV7-2	TRBD2	TGTGCCAGCAGCACGGTACAACTAGCGTCGGAGACCCAGTACTTC	CASSTVQLASETQYF
TRBJ1-6	-	TRBV14	-	TGTGCCAGCAGCTCACGGGAGAATTCACCCCTCCACTTT	CASSSRENSPLHF
TRBJ2-3	-	TRBV10-3	-	TGTGCCATCAGTGAGTCGGGTAGGCCCTCATCGGCAGATACGCAGTATTTT	CAISESGRPSSADTQYF
TRBJ2-2	-	TRBV9	-	TGTGCCAGCAGCGTTCAAGCTAGTCTCACCGGGGAGCTGTTTTTT	CASSVQASLTGELFF
TRBJ2-7	-	TRBV4-1	TRBD2	TGCGCCAGCAGCTCCCAGCGGGAGGGCCTTGAGCAGTACTTC	CASSSQREGLEQYF
TRBJ1-5	-	TRBV4-1	-	TGCGCCAGCAGCCACGTCTCCAGGGCTGTAGGGCAGCCCCAGCATTTT	CASSHVSRAVGQPQHF
TRBJ1-3	-	TRBV6-6	TRBD1	TGTGCCAGCAGGGGGGACAGCCTGGGCACCATATATTTT	CASRGDSLGTIYF
TRBJ2-7	-	TRBV4-3	TRBD2	TGCGCCAGCAGCCAAGAGGCTAGCGGGAGCCACGAGCAGTACTTC	CASSQEASGSHEQYF